The sequence of this T cell receptor beta chain was determined in a study of human T cells and chemical hapten exposure. Time point defined: patch test 1, 2 weeks after DPC sensitization. Sample treatment: therapeutic diphenylcyclopropenone sensitization with weekly scalp DPC. Many counts were recorded for this clonotype. TCRdb re-called the RACE reads through MiXCR, storing one row per CDR3 protein. In the table there are 79,000 or so distinct CDR3 sequences, 10% to 13% of which are singletons. CDR1 WSHSY and CDR2 SAAADI come from the germline V gene. V was pared by 7 bases and J by 8 bases, with 13 bases of the junction left unmatched. The CDR3 is 17 residues long.

The clonotype was recovered from a woman aged 45 to 65 with alopecia areata. Some clones in this sample may be carry-over from other donors' samples. This material consisted of whole blood, taken in connection with sensitization to the hapten diphenylcyclopropenone (DPC). This sequence joins TRBV10-2 and TRBJ2-1; 14 nucleotides line up with TRBD2. CDR3 DNA sequence: TGCGCCAGCACCATTGCGGGGACTAGCGGGAGAAAAGATGAGCAGTTCTTC. Its translation is CASTIAGTSGRKDEQFF.